The 5 T cell receptor beta chains reported below all come from one sample, sequenced in a study of blood T cell repertoires in COVID-19. Profiling relied on immunoSEQ multiplex PCR, and the TCRdb table lists in-frame clones only, not all of them. Among about 330,000 clones listed, roughly 90% were seen once. Specimen: peripheral blood. Source of these receptors: a woman aged 50 to 60 with active or convalescent COVID-19.

This chain joins TRBV5-1 and TRBJ2-5, with TRBD2 identical over 14 bases. The CDR3 is 17 amino acids. The germline gives CDR1 SGHRS, CDR2 YFSETQ. Trimming cost V 4 bases and J 1 base; bases outside gene matches: 6. The DNA for the CDR3 is TGCGCCAGCAGCCCAGGGACTAGCGGGGGCCGCCAAGAGACCCAGTACTTC. Translated: CASSPGTSGGRQETQYF.

The table lists this clone with a count of one. V gene TRBV18 combines with J gene TRBJ2-3; TRBD2 aligns across 15 bases. The CDR3 length is 19 residues. Germline V gene data show CDR1 as KGHSH and CDR2 as LQKENI. The trim removed 4 bases at V and 4 bases at J, leaving 12 bases unmatched. The CDR3 is CASSRTSGGAVFHSDTQYF. The DNA of the CDR3 is TGTGCCAGCTCACGGACTAGCGGGGGGGCCGTATTCCACTCAGATACGCAGTATTTT. Supplemented by reference TRBV18 and TRBJ2-3, the full variable domain reads NAGVMQNPRHLVRRRGQEARLRCSPMKGHSHVYWYRQLPEEGLKFMVYLQKENIIDESGMPKERFSAEFPKEGPSILRIQQVVRGDSAAYFCASSRTSGGAVFHSDTQYFGPGTRLTVL.

The V and J genes are TRBV30 and TRBJ1-2; D gene unclear. Germline V gives CDR1 GTSNPN, CDR2 SVGIG (reference sequence). Trimming left V 5 bases short and J 7 bases short, with 14 bases between. The CDR3 consists of 12 residues. DNA of the CDR3: TGTGCCTGGTACGACATCTTGGGTGGCTACACCTTC. Protein product: CAWYDILGGYTF.

This chain connects TRBV6-6 to TRBJ1-2, with 9 nucleotides matching TRBD1. This CDR3 is 14 amino acids long. Per germline, CDR1 MNHNY and CDR2 SVGAGI (reference sequence). V was pared by 3 bases and J by 3 bases, with 2 bases of the junction left unmatched. The CDR3 region has the DNA TGTGCCAGCAGTTATCGACAGGGGGACTATGGCTACACCTTC. Encoded protein: CASSYRQGDYGYTF.

The genes are TRBV7-6 and TRBJ1-2; 12 bases agree with TRBD1. The J segment lost 8 bases and the V segment lost 1 base, leaving 5 bases of the junction unmatched. The CDR3 runs to 15 residues. Germline CDR1 SGHVS, CDR2 FNYEAQ. The CDR3 nucleotides are TGTGCCAGCAGCTTAGGGGACAGGGGGCTCGGGGGCTACACCTTC. This gives the protein CASSLGDRGLGGYTF.